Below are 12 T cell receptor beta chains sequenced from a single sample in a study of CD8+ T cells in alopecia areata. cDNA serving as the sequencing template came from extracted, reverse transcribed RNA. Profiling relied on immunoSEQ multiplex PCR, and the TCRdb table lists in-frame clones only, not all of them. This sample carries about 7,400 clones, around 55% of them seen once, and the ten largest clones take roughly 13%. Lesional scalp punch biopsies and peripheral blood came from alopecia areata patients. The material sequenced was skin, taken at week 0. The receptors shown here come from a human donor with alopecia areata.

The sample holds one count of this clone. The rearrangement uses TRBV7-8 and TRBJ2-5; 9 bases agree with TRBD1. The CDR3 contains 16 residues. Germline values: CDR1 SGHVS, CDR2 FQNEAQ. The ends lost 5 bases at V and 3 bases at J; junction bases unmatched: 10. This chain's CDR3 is CASSTNPGTGKETQYF. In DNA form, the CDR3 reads TGTGCCAGCAGCACAAACCCGGGGACAGGGAAAGAGACCCAGTACTTC.

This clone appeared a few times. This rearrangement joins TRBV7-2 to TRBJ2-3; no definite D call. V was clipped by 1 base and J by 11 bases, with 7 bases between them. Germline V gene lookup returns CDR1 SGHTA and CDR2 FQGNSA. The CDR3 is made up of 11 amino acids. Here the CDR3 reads CASSLEWKQYF. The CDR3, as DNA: TGTGCCAGCAGCTTAGAGTGGAAGCAGTATTTT.

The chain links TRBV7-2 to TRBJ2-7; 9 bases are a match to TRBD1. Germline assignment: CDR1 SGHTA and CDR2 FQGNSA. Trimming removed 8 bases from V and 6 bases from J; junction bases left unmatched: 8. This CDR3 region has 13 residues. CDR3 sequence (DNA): TGTGCCAGCTCGGGACAGGGAATTGGCGAGCAGTACTTC. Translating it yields CASSGQGIGEQYF.

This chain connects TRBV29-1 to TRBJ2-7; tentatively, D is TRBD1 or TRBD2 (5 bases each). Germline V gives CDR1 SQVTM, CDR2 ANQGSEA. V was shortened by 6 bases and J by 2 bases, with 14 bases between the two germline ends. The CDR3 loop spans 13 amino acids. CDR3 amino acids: CSVTPGPTYEQYF. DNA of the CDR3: TGCAGCGTGACACCGGGACCAACCTACGAGCAGTACTTC.

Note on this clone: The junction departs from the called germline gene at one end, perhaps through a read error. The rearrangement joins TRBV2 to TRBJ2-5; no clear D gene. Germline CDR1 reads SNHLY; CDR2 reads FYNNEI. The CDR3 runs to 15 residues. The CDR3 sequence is CANSPLMSVASTQYF. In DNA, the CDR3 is TGTGCCAACAGTCCCCTAATGTCCGTTGCCTCAACCCAGTACTTC.

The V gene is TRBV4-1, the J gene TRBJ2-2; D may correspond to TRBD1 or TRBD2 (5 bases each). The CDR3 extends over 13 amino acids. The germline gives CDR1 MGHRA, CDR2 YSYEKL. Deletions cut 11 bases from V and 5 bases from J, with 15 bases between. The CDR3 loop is CASRARETGELFF. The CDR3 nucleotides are TGCGCCTCACGCGCCAGGGAGACCGGGGAGCTGTTTTTT.

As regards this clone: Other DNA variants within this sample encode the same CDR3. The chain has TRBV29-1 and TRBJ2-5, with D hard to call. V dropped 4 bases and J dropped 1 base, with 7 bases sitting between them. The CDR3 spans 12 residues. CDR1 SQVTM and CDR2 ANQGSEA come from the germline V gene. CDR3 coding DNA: TGCAGCGTTGCTGCAGGCCAAGAGACCCAGTACTTC. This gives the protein CSVAAGQETQYF. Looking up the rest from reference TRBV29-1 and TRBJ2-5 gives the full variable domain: SAVISQKPSRDICQRGTSLTIQCQVDSQVTMMFWYRQQPGQSLTLIATANQGSEATYESGFVIDKFPISRPNLTFSTLTVSNMSPEDSSIYLCSVAAGQETQYFGPGTRLLVL.

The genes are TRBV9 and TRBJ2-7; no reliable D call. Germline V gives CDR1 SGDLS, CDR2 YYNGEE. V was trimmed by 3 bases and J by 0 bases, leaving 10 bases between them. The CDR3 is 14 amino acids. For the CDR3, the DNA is TGTGCCAGCAGCGGGGCGGCGACCTCCTACGAGCAGTACTTC. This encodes CASSGAATSYEQYF.

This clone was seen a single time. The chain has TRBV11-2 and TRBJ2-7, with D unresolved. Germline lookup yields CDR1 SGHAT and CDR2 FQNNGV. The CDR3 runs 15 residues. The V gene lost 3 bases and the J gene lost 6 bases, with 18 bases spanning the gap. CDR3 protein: CASSLVGRRKGEQYF. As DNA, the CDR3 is TGTGCCAGCAGCTTGGTCGGAAGGAGAAAGGGCGAGCAGTACTTC.

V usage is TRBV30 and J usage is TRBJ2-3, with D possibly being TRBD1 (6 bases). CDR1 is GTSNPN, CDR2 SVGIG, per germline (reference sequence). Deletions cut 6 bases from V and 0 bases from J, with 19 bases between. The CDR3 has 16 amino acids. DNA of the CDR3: TGTGCCTGTACACAGGGAAGGCTCGCTAGCACAGATACGCAGTATTTT. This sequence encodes CACTQGRLASTDTQYF.

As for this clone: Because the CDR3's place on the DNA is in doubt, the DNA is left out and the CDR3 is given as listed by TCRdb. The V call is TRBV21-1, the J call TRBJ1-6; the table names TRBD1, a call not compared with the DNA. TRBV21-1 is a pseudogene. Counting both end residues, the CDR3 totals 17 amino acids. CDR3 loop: CASSKDVGTGSASPLHF.

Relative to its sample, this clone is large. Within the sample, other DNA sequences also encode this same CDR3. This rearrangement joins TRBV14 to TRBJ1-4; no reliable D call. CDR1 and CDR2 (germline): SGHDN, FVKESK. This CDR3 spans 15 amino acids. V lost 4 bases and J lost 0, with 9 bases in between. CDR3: CASSPRKATNEKLFF. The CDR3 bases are TGTGCCAGCAGCCCCAGAAAAGCAACTAATGAAAAACTGTTTTTT.